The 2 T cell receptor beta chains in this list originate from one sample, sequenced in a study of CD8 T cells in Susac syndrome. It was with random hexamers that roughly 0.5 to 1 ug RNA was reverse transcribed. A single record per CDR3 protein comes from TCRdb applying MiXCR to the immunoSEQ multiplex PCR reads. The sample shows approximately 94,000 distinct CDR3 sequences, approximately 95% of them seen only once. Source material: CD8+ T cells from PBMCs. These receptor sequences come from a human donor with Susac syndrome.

The CDR3 region is CASIQQPGLAYEQYF. Here the CDR3 DNA reads TGTGCCAGCATTCAACAACCGGGACTCGCCTACGAGCAGTACTTC. The chain joins TRBV28 to TRBJ2-7; D may be TRBD2 (6 bases). The V gene's germline CDR1 is MDHEN and CDR2 SYDVKM. The length of the CDR3 is 15 residues. V shed 7 bases and J shed 2 bases, with 18 bases lying between them. Together with reference TRBV28 and TRBJ2-7, the CDR3 gives the full variable domain: DVKVTQSSRYLVKRTGEKVFLECVQDMDHENMFWYRQDPGLGLRLIYFSYDVKMKEKGDIPEGYSVSREKKERFSLILESASTNQTSMYLCASIQQPGLAYEQYFGPGTRLTVT.

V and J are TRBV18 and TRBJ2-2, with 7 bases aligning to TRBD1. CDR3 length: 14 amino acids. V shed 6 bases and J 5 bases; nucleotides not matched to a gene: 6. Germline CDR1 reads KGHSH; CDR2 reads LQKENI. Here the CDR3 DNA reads TGTGCCAGCTCCTCGGGACAGAGGACCGGGGAGCTGTTTTTT. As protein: CASSSGQRTGELFF.